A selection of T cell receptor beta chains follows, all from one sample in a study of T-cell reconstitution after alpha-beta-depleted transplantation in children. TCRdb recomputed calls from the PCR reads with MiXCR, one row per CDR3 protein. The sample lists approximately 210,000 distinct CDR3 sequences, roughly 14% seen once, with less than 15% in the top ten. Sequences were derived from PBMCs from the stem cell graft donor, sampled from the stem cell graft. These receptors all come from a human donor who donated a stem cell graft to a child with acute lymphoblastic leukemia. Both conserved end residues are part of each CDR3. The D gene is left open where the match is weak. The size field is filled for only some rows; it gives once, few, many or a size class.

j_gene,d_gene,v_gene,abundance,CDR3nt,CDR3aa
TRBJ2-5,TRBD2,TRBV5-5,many,TGTGCCAGCAGCTTGTCAGCGGGAGGACAAGAGACCCAGTACTTC,CASSLSAGGQETQYF
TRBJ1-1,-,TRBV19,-,TGTGCCAGTAGTATGAGGGCCGTGAACACTGAAGCTTTCTTT,CASSMRAVNTEAFF
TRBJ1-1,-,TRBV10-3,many,TGTGCCATCAGCAGGGCTATGAACACTGAAGCTTTCTTT,CAISRAMNTEAFF
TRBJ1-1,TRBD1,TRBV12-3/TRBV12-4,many,TGTGCCACCCAGGACAGGTCAAGCACTGAAGCTTTCTTT,CATQDRSSTEAFF
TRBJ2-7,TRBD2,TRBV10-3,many,TGTGCCATCAGTGGTAGCGGGACTTCCTACGAGCAGTACTTC,CAISGSGTSYEQYF
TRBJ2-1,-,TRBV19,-,TGTGCCAGTAGTCAAAGCGAATCCTACAATGAGCAGTTCTTC,CASSQSESYNEQFF
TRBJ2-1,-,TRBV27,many,TGTGCCAGCAGACTCCTAGCAGTGGGGTACAATGAGCAGTTCTTC,CASRLLAVGYNEQFF
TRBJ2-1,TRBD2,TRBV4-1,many,TGCGCCAGCAGCACTAGGACTAGCGGTAGCCATGAGCAGTTCTTC,CASSTRTSGSHEQFF
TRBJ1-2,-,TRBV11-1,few,TGTGCCAGCAGCTTAGGGACAGTCGATGGCTACACCTTC,CASSLGTVDGYTF
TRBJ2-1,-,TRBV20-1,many,TGCAGTCACCGGACAGCCTCAAACCAGGGGAATGAGCAGTTCTTC,CSHRTASNQGNEQFF
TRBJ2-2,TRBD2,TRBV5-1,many,TGCGCCAGCAGCTTGGTCTCGGCTAGCGGGACCGGGGAGCTGTTTTTT,CASSLVSASGTGELFF
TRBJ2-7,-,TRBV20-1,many,TGCAGTGCTAGAGTCAAGCAGGGGACCTACGAGCAGTACTTC,CSARVKQGTYEQYF
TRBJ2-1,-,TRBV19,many,TGTGCCAGTAGTACAAGTATTTACGGACCGAATGAGCAGTTCTTC,CASSTSIYGPNEQFF
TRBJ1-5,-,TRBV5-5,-,TGTGCCAGCAGTGTGGGGACCTACAATCAGCCCCAGCATTTT,CASSVGTYNQPQHF
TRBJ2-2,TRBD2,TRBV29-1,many,TGCAGCGTCCGACTAGCGGGGCGAGGCGGGGAGCTGTTTTTT,CSVRLAGRGGELFF
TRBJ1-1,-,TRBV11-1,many,TGTGCCAGCAGCATCGACAGAAACACTGAAGCTTTCTTT,CASSIDRNTEAFF
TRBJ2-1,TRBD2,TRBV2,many,TGTGCCAGCGGACTAGCGGGGGACTTAAGCTCCTACAATGAGCAGTTCTTC,CASGLAGDLSSYNEQFF
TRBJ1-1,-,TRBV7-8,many,TGTGCCAGCAACTTACAGGGTAGGGATCGAAACACTGAAGCTTTCTTT,CASNLQGRDRNTEAFF
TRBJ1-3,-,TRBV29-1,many,TGCAGCGTTGATGGGGGGAACACCATATATTTT,CSVDGGNTIYF
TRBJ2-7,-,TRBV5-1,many,TGCGCCAGCCGCGACCAGGGAAGCGAGCAGTACTTC,CASRDQGSEQYF
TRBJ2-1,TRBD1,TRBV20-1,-,TGCAGTGCTAGAGAAGTGGACAGGGTCCACAATGAGCAGTTCTTC,CSAREVDRVHNEQFF
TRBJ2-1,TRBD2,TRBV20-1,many,TGCAGTGCCCCCACTAGCGAGTTAAAAGCCTACAATGAGCAGTTCTTC,CSAPTSELKAYNEQFF
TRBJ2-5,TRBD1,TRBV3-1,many,TGTGCCAGCAGCCATGGACAGGGTGGAGAGACCCAGTACTTC,CASSHGQGGETQYF
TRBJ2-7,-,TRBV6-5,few,TGTGCCAGCAGTTACTCGGGGCAGGGATCCTACGAGCAGTACTTC,CASSYSGQGSYEQYF
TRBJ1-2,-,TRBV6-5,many,TGTGCCAGCAGTTACTCCGGTCCTAAAGGCTTAGCTGACTATGGCTACACCTTC,CASSYSGPKGLADYGYTF
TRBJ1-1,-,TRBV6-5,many,TGTGCCAGCAGTTACTCGAGTCGTCAGAACACTGAAGCTTTCTTT,CASSYSSRQNTEAFF
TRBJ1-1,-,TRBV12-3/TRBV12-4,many,TGTGCCAGCAGTTTAGGAACGTCATTGAACACTGAAGCTTTCTTT,CASSLGTSLNTEAFF
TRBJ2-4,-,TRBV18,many,TGTGCCAGCTCACCACCGATGGGACCATCGCCCACCCATCAGTACTTC,CASSPPMGPSPTHQYF
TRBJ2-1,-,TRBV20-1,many,TGCAGTGCTAGAGAAGGAGGTGCCTACAATGAGCAGTTCTTC,CSAREGGAYNEQFF
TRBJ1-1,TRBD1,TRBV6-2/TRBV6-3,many,TGTGCCAGCATACAGGGGATTGACACTGAAGCTTTCTTT,CASIQGIDTEAFF
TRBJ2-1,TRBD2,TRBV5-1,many,TGCGCCAGCAGCTCAGATAGCGGGAGTTTCGATGAGCAGTTCTTC,CASSSDSGSFDEQFF
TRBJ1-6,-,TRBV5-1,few,TGCGCCAGCAGCTTTCAGGGAGCCACTTATAATTCACCCCTCCACTTT,CASSFQGATYNSPLHF
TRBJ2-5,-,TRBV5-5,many,TGTGCCAGCAGCTTGGAAGGCTCCATAGGGCCAGAGACCCAGTACTTC,CASSLEGSIGPETQYF
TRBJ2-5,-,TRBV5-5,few,TGTGCCAGCACCCCGTTGACTGCCGGTGGCCAAGAGACCCAGTACTTC,CASTPLTAGGQETQYF
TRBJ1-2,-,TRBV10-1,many,TGCGCCAGCAGTGAGTCGGCTTACTATGGCTACACCTTC,CASSESAYYGYTF
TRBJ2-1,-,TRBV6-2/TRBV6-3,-,TGTGCCAGCAGTTACGGTGGGAGTGCCTACAATGAGCAGTTCTTC,CASSYGGSAYNEQFF
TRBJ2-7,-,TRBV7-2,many,TGTGCCAGCAGCTTATCTAGCGTCGACCCCTACGAGCAGTACTTC,CASSLSSVDPYEQYF
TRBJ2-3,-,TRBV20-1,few,TGCAGTGCTTCCCGTTCCGATACGCAGTATTTT,CSASRSDTQYF
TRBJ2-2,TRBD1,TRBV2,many,TGTGCCAGCGGGGGACAGGGGATGAACACCGGGGAGCTGTTTTTT,CASGGQGMNTGELFF
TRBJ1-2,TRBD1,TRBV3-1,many,TGTGCCAGCAGCTGGGGACGGTCGGGACAGGGGGCCGGCTATGGCTACACCTTC,CASSWGRSGQGAGYGYTF
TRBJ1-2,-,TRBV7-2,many,TGTGCCAGCAGCTTGGGGGCGCCGAGTTATGGCTACACCTTC,CASSLGAPSYGYTF
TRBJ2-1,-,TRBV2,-,TGTGCCAGCGGCGGGGTAAGCTCCTACAATGAGCAGTTCTTC,CASGGVSSYNEQFF
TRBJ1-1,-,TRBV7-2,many,TGTGCCAGCAGCAGGGACACGAACACTGAAGCTTTCTTT,CASSRDTNTEAFF
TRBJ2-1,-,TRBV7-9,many,TGTGCCAGCAGCTACCTAGCGATTGACTACAATGAGCAGTTCTTC,CASSYLAIDYNEQFF
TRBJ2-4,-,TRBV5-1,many,TGCGCCAGCAGCGGCTACAGGGAGGCGAACATTCAGTACTTC,CASSGYREANIQYF
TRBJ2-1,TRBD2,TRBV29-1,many,TGCAGCGTTGAAGACGGAAGCGGGAGGAGCTCCTACAATGAGCAGTTCTTC,CSVEDGSGRSSYNEQFF
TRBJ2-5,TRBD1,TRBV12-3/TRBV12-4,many,TGTGCCAGCAGGCAGGGGACAGCCGGAGGGACCCAGTACTTC,CASRQGTAGGTQYF
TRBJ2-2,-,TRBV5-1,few,TGCGCCAGTCAGACGGCCGTGAACACCGGGGAGCTGTTTTTT,CASQTAVNTGELFF
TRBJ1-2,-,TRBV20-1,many,TGCAGTGCCCCTAAGGCAGGCCAAAACTATGGCTACACCTTC,CSAPKAGQNYGYTF
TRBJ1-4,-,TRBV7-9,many,TGTGCCAGCAGCTTGCCTGCAACTAATGAAAAACTGTTTTTT,CASSLPATNEKLFF
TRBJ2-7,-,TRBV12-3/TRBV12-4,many,TGTGCCAGCAGTCCCATTCGTCTCGCGGGGACCTACGAGCAGTACTTC,CASSPIRLAGTYEQYF
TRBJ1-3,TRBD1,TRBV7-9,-,TGTGCCAGCAGCTGGGGACAGCCTGGAAACACCATATATTTT,CASSWGQPGNTIYF
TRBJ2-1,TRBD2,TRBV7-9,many,TGTGCCAGCAGCATACTAGCGGGACGGAACAATGAGCAGTTCTTC,CASSILAGRNNEQFF
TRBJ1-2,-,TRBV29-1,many,TGCAGCGTTGAACAGGGGCGAGCTAACTATGGCTACACCTTC,CSVEQGRANYGYTF
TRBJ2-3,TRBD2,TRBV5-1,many,TGCGCCAGCAGCCCAGCCGGGACTAGCGGGAGTACGCAGTATTTT,CASSPAGTSGSTQYF
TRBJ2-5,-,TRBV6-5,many,TGTGCCAGCAGTTACCGTGGCAGGGGTAATCGAGAGACCCAGTACTTC,CASSYRGRGNRETQYF
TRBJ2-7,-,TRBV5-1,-,TGCGCCAGCAGCATCCGGGACGTTTCCTACGAGCAGTACTTC,CASSIRDVSYEQYF
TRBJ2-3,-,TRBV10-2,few,TGCGCCAGCAGTCAAAAGCCACGCTTTCTGTCGAGCCCTCCAGATACGCAGTATTTT,CASSQKPRFLSSPPDTQYF
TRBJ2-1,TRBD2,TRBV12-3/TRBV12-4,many,TGTGCCAGCAGGCCGGGACTAGCGGGTATCTTATCTTACAATGAGCAGTTCTTC,CASRPGLAGILSYNEQFF